A selection of T cell receptor beta chains follows, all from one sample in a study of cytomegalovirus exposure and HLA in healthy donors. Repertoires were generated with immunoSEQ multiplex PCR, while TCRdb's copy carries only in-frame clones and drops some. This table has 99,000 or so clones, over 65% appearing once. The sample consisted of PBMCs. Receptor source: a man aged 35 to 55 in good health and CMV-seropositive. The CDR3 runs from the conserved cysteine through the conserved F or W. D genes are given only for firm matches. Rows give clone size only sometimes, using once, few, many, or a class for an expanded clone.

J: TRBJ2-1
V: TRBV19
size: -
D: -
CDR3: CASSLRQTEQFF
DNA: TGTGCCAGTAGTCTTAGACAGACTGAGCAGTTCTTC

J: TRBJ2-7
V: TRBV5-5
size: -
D: -
CDR3: CASSLIEGTGYEQYF
DNA: TGTGCCAGCAGCTTGATTGAGGGAACGGGATACGAGCAGTACTTC

J: TRBJ2-4
V: TRBV29-1
size: once
D: -
CDR3: CSVETGGAKNIQYF
DNA: TGCAGCGTTGAGACGGGGGGCGCCAAAAACATTCAGTACTTC

J: TRBJ1-1
V: TRBV2
size: -
D: -
CDR3: CASRERQTTEAFF
DNA: TGTGCCAGCAGGGAAAGACAGACCACTGAAGCTTTCTTT

J: TRBJ2-7
V: TRBV4-1
size: -
D: TRBD1
CDR3: CASSQAGTGTYEQYF
DNA: TGCGCCAGCAGCCAAGCCGGGACAGGGACCTACGAGCAGTACTTC

J: TRBJ1-1
V: TRBV18
size: -
D: -
CDR3: CASSRLPGETEAFF
DNA: TGTGCCAGCTCACGACTACCGGGGGAGACTGAAGCTTTCTTT

J: TRBJ2-7
V: TRBV30
size: once
D: TRBD1
CDR3: CAWTRTGLYEQYF
DNA: TGTGCCTGGACTAGGACAGGTCTATACGAGCAGTACTTC

J: TRBJ1-2
V: TRBV11-2
size: -
D: TRBD1
CDR3: CASSLRQGTVDNYGYTF
DNA: TGTGCCAGCAGCCTAAGACAGGGTACCGTGGATAACTATGGCTACACCTTC

J: TRBJ2-3
V: TRBV4-3
size: once
D: -
CDR3: CASSQDPGTPSTDTQYF
DNA: TGCGCCAGCAGCCAAGATCCCGGGACACCTAGCACAGATACGCAGTATTTT

J: TRBJ1-2
V: TRBV9
size: -
D: TRBD1
CDR3: CASSDRPGTGRGYTF
DNA: TGTGCCAGCAGCGACCGGCCCGGGACAGGGCGTGGCTACACCTTC

J: TRBJ2-5
V: TRBV9
size: -
D: TRBD1
CDR3: CASSVVPSGGRETQYF
DNA: TGTGCCAGCAGCGTTGTCCCGTCAGGGGGCAGAGAGACCCAGTACTTC

J: TRBJ2-1
V: TRBV11-3
size: -
D: TRBD2
CDR3: CASSLVVAGARNEQFF
DNA: TGTGCCAGCAGCTTAGTTGTAGCGGGAGCCCGAAATGAGCAGTTCTTC

J: TRBJ1-3
V: TRBV7-9
size: few
D: -
CDR3: CASSLGGGPGNTIYF
DNA: TGTGCCAGCAGCTTGGGCGGGGGGCCTGGAAACACCATATATTTT

J: TRBJ1-2
V: TRBV7-3
size: -
D: TRBD1
CDR3: CASSADRGYGYTF
DNA: TGTGCCAGCAGCGCGGACAGGGGCTATGGCTACACCTTC

J: TRBJ1-2
V: TRBV5-6
size: -
D: -
CDR3: CASSEGTGNNYGYTF
DNA: TGTGCCAGCAGCGAAGGAACAGGGAACAACTATGGCTACACCTTC

J: TRBJ2-2
V: TRBV11-2
size: -
D: TRBD2
CDR3: CASSVGTSGTGELFF
DNA: TGTGCCAGCAGCGTCGGGACTAGCGGCACCGGGGAGCTGTTTTTT

J: TRBJ2-1
V: TRBV28
size: -
D: TRBD1
CDR3: CASSSLTGTGVNEQFF
DNA: TGTGCCAGCAGTTCCTTAACCGGGACAGGGGTGAATGAGCAGTTCTTC

J: TRBJ1-6
V: TRBV7-9
size: -
D: TRBD1
CDR3: CASSSGQDHYNSPLHF
DNA: TGTGCCAGCAGCTCGGGACAGGACCACTATAATTCACCCCTCCACTTT

J: TRBJ2-5
V: TRBV9
size: -
D: -
CDR3: CASSLGGAVETQYF
DNA: TGTGCCAGCAGCTTGGGCGGGGCGGTTGAGACCCAGTACTTC

J: TRBJ2-5
V: TRBV6-5
size: -
D: TRBD1
CDR3: CASTPGQSRETQYF
DNA: TGTGCCAGTACCCCGGGACAGAGCCGAGAGACCCAGTACTTC

J: TRBJ1-4
V: TRBV19
size: -
D: TRBD1
CDR3: CASSMRGTGTEKLFF
DNA: TGTGCCAGTAGTATGAGGGGGACAGGGACCGAAAAACTGTTTTTT

J: TRBJ2-2
V: TRBV2
size: -
D: TRBD1
CDR3: CASRQGVNTGELFF
DNA: TGTGCCAGCCGACAGGGGGTCAACACCGGGGAGCTGTTTTTT

J: TRBJ2-5
V: TRBV7-2
size: -
D: -
CDR3: CASSNWGGGETQYF
DNA: TGTGCCAGCAGCAATTGGGGGGGCGGGGAGACCCAGTACTTC

J: TRBJ1-1
V: TRBV4-1
size: -
D: TRBD1
CDR3: CASSHPPTGKHTEAFF
DNA: TGCGCCAGCAGCCATCCCCCGACAGGGAAACACACTGAAGCTTTCTTT

J: TRBJ1-5
V: TRBV6-5
size: -
D: TRBD1
CDR3: CASSSRQGDGNQPQHF
DNA: TGTGCCAGCAGTTCGCGACAGGGGGATGGCAATCAGCCCCAGCATTTT

J: TRBJ1-1
V: TRBV7-8
size: -
D: -
CDR3: CASSEGNTEAFF
DNA: TGTGCCAGCAGCGAGGGGAACACTGAAGCTTTCTTT

J: TRBJ2-4
V: TRBV7-2
size: few
D: TRBD1
CDR3: CASSLTGGEGIQYF
DNA: TGTGCCAGCAGCCTCACAGGGGGCGAAGGCATTCAGTACTTC

J: TRBJ2-5
V: TRBV27
size: few
D: TRBD2
CDR3: CASSLGTSGRAETQYF
DNA: TGTGCCAGCAGTTTAGGGACTAGCGGGAGGGCCGAGACCCAGTACTTC

J: TRBJ1-2
V: TRBV4-3
size: -
D: TRBD1
CDR3: CASSQEGSGTGYVGYTF
DNA: TGCGCCAGCAGCCAAGAAGGTTCGGGGACAGGGTATGTCGGCTACACCTTC

J: TRBJ2-5
V: TRBV7-8
size: -
D: -
CDR3: CASSRSSLAQETQYF
DNA: TGTGCCAGCAGCAGGTCTAGCCTCGCTCAAGAGACCCAGTACTTC

J: TRBJ2-7
V: TRBV6-6
size: -
D: -
CDR3: CASSSPPVQSEQYF
DNA: TGTGCCAGCAGTTCCCCTCCCGTACAATCCGAGCAGTACTTC

J: TRBJ1-2
V: TRBV7-2
size: -
D: -
CDR3: CASSPDSHYGYTF
DNA: TGTGCCAGCAGCCCCGACAGCCACTATGGCTACACCTTC

J: TRBJ2-2
V: TRBV9
size: -
D: TRBD1
CDR3: CASSLNRDRANTGELFF
DNA: TGTGCCAGCAGCTTAAACCGGGACAGGGCGAACACCGGGGAGCTGTTTTTT

J: TRBJ2-1
V: TRBV6-1
size: -
D: -
CDR3: CASSEEAWSSSYNEQFF
DNA: TGTGCCAGCAGTGAAGAAGCATGGAGTAGCTCCTACAATGAGCAGTTCTTC

J: TRBJ2-3
V: TRBV4-2
size: -
D: TRBD1
CDR3: CASATGERLHTDTQYF
DNA: TGTGCCAGCGCTACAGGGGAAAGGCTTCACACAGATACGCAGTATTTT

J: TRBJ1-2
V: TRBV4-2
size: -
D: -
CDR3: CASSQEGASDYGYTF
DNA: TGTGCCAGCAGCCAAGAAGGGGCAAGCGACTATGGCTACACCTTC

J: TRBJ1-2
V: TRBV5-4
size: few
D: -
CDR3: CASSLTENYGYTF
DNA: TGTGCCAGCAGCTTGACAGAAAACTATGGCTACACCTTC

J: TRBJ2-6
V: TRBV11-3
size: -
D: -
CDR3: CASSFSSSGANGLTF
DNA: TGTGCCAGCAGCTTTAGCAGCTCTGGGGCCAACGGCCTGACTTTC

J: TRBJ1-1
V: TRBV7-9
size: -
D: TRBD1
CDR3: CASSLQTGWNTEAFF
DNA: TGTGCCAGCAGCTTACAGACAGGGTGGAACACTGAAGCTTTCTTT

J: TRBJ2-2
V: TRBV7-6
size: -
D: -
CDR3: CASSFGGTGTGELFF
DNA: TGTGCCAGCAGCTTTGGAGGGACGGGAACCGGGGAGCTGTTTTTT

J: TRBJ2-3
V: TRBV2
size: -
D: -
CDR3: CASTGADTQYF
DNA: TGTGCCAGCACTGGAGCAGATACGCAGTATTTT

J: TRBJ1-2
V: TRBV7-9
size: -
D: -
CDR3: CASSRRGSPGDYGYTF
DNA: TGTGCCAGCAGCCGCCGGGGGAGCCCTGGTGACTATGGCTACACCTTC

J: TRBJ2-1
V: TRBV7-9
size: -
D: -
CDR3: CASSLSYLLNEQFF
DNA: TGTGCCAGCAGCTTATCTTACTTATTAAATGAGCAGTTCTTC

J: TRBJ1-5
V: TRBV2
size: -
D: -
CDR3: CASRQDNSNQPQHF
DNA: TGTGCCAGCAGACAGGACAATAGCAATCAGCCCCAGCATTTT